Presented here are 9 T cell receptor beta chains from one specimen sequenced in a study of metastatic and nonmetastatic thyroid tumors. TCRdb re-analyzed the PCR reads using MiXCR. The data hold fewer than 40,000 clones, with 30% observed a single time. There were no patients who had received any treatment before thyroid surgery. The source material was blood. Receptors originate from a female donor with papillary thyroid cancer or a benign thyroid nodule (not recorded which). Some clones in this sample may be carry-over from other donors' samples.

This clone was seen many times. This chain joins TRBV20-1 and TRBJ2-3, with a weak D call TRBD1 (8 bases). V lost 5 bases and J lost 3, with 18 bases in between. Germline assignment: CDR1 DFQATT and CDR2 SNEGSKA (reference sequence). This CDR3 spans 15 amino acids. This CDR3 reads CSAPNRGEGTDTQYF. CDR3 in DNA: TGCAGTGCTCCCAACAGGGGGGAGGGGACAGATACGCAGTATTTT.

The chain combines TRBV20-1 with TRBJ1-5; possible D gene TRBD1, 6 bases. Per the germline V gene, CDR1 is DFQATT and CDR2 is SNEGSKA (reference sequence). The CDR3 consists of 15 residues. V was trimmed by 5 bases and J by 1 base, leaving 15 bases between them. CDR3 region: CSAHRVGLSNQPQHF. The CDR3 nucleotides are TGCAGTGCTCACAGGGTAGGTCTAAGCAATCAGCCCCAGCATTTT.

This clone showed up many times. CDR3 DNA sequence: TGTGCCAGCTCACCACCATTACTACGGGGGGCGGGTCAAGCTTTCTTT. This codes for CASSPPLLRGAGQAFF. The gene calls are TRBV18 and TRBJ1-1; D perhaps matches TRBD1 (6 bases). The ends were cut back, 0 bases at V and 9 bases at J, with 20 bases in the middle. This CDR3 has 16 amino acids. Germline V CDR1 and CDR2: KGHSH, LQKENI.

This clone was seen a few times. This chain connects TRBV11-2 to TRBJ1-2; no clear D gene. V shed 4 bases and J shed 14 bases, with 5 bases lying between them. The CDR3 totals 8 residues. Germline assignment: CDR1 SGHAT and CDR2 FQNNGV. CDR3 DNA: TGTGCCAGCAGCTCTGGGACCTTC. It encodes CASSSGTF.

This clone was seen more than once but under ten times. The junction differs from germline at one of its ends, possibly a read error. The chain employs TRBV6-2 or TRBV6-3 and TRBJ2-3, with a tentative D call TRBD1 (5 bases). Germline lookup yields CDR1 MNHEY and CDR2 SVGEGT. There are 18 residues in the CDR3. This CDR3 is CASSYSKTRVPHTDTQCF. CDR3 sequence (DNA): TGTGCCAGCAGTTACTCGAAGACCAGGGTCCCCCACACAGATACGCAGTGTTTT.

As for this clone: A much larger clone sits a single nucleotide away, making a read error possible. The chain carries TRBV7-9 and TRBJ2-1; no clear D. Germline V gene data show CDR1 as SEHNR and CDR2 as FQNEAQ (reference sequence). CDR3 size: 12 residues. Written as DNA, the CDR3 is TGTGCCAGCAGCTTCCAAACGGATGATCAGTTCTTC. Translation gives CASSFQTDDQFF. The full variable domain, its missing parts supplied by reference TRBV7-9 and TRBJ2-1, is DTGVSQNPRHKITKRGQNVTFRCDPISEHNRLYWYRQTLGQGPEFLTYFQNEAQLEKSRLLSDRFSAERPKGSFSTLEIQRTEQGDSAMYLCASSFQTDDQFFGPGTRLTVL.

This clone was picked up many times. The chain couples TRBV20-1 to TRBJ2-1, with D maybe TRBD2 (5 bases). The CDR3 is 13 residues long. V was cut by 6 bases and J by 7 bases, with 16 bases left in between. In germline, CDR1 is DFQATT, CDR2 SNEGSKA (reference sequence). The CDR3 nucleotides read TGCAGTGCCTCCCATCGGGGAGTGAATGAGCAGTTCTTC. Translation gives CSASHRGVNEQFF.

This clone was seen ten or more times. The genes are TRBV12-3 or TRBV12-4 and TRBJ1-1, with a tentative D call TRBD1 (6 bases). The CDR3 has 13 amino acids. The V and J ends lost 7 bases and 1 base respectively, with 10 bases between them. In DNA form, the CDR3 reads TGTGCCAGCACCGAGACAGGGAACACTGAAGCTTTCTTT. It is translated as CASTETGNTEAFF.

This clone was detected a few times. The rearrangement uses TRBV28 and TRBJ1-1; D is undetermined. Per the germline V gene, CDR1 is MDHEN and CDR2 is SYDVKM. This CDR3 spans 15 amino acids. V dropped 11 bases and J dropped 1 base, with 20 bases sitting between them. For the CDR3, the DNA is TGTGCCGGAAGTCCCCTGGACCGGGAGAACACTGAAGCTTTCTTT. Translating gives CAGSPLDRENTEAFF. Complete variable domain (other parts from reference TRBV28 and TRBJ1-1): DVKVTQSSRYLVKRTGEKVFLECVQDMDHENMFWYRQDPGLGLRLIYFSYDVKMKEKGDIPEGYSVSREKKERFSLILESASTNQTSMYLCAGSPLDRENTEAFFGQGTRLTVV.